Following are 26 T cell receptor delta chains from one sample sequenced in a study of Vδ1+ human thymocytes. The antigens of these receptors remain unknown. RNA was extracted from the cells and then reverse transcribed. The CDR3 regions were amplified by multiplex PCR from V-gene primers to a constant-region primer. TCRdb re-called clones from the multiplex PCR reads using CATT. This sample has more than 45,000 delta-chain clones, with more than 12% found just once. Study results and caveats: Thymic TRG and TRD repertoires appeared highly polyclonal.

The source material was Vdelta1+ gamma-delta thymocytes from the thymus. As to subset: FACS-sorted CD3+ TCRalphabeta- TCRVdelta1+ TCRVdelta2- thymocytes. These receptor sequences come from a girl less than two years old who had congenital heart surgery.

The rearrangement joins TRDV1 to TRDJ1; 9 bases line up with TRDD3. Trimming took 6 bases from V and 3 from J; bases not matched to a gene: 17. There are 18 residues in the CDR3. The V gene's germline CDR1 is TSWWSYY and CDR2 QGS. The CDR3 nucleotides are TGTGCTCTTGGTCTAAGAATCTGGGGGATTAAAGGCGCCGATAAACTCATCTTT. It is translated as CALGLRIWGIKGADKLIF.

This clone was counted only a few times. The J gene is TRDJ1, the V gene TRDV1; D might be TRDD3 (5 bases). The germline CDR1 and CDR2 sequences are TSWWSYY and QGS. The ends were cut back, 2 bases at V and 0 bases at J, with 16 bases in the middle. This CDR3 spans 17 amino acids. The CDR3 nucleotides are TGTGCTCTTGGGGAAGTGGGATCCGGATCATACACCGATAAACTCATCTTT. It is translated as CALGEVGSGSYTDKLIF.

The V and J genes are TRDV1 and TRDJ1, with TRDD3 matching over 8 bases. Trimming at V came to 2 bases and at J to 7 bases, leaving 18 bases not matched to a gene. The CDR3 is made up of 18 amino acids. The germline V gene encodes CDR1 TSWWSYY and CDR2 QGS. The CDR3 here is CALGEYNLIGGLRGKLIF. For the CDR3, the DNA is TGTGCTCTTGGGGAATACAATCTGATTGGGGGATTACGGGGTAAACTCATCTTT.

This clone was counted a few times. The chain carries TRDV1 and TRDJ1; 10 bases agree with TRDD3. Trimming removed 1 base from V and 4 bases from J; junction bases left unmatched: 30. Germline CDR1 reads TSWWSYY; CDR2 reads QGS. The CDR3 runs 24 residues. In nucleotides, the CDR3 is TGTGCTCTTGGGGAACCCCCGCCAGCCTACCGGCGGACTTACTGGGGGATTGAAAACGATAAACTCATCTTT. It encodes CALGEPPPAYRRTYWGIENDKLIF.

V usage is TRDV1 and J usage is TRDJ1; TRDD3 matches at 7 bases. The CDR3 runs to 15 residues. V was clipped by 3 bases and J by 6 bases; unmatched bases: 10. Per germline, CDR1 TSWWSYY and CDR2 QGS. The DNA of the CDR3 is TGTGCTCTTGGGGACATCTTTGGGGGAAAGAATAAACTCATCTTT. Amino acid sequence: CALGDIFGGKNKLIF.

This sequence joins TRDV1 and TRDJ1; TRDD3 matches at 12 bases. The germline V gene has CDR1 TSWWSYY and CDR2 QGS. The CDR3 consists of 22 residues. J gave up 3 bases and V 2 bases, and 22 bases lay outside the gene matches. The CDR3 reads CALGEEGTPGLPHWGIPDKLIF. The CDR3 DNA reads TGTGCTCTTGGGGAAGAGGGCACCCCGGGTCTACCCCACTGGGGGATACCCGATAAACTCATCTTT.

The chain couples TRDV1 to TRDJ1; D is possibly TRDD3 (5 bases). The CDR3 totals 19 residues. V dropped 0 bases and J dropped 1 base, with 21 bases sitting between them. The germline gives CDR1 TSWWSYY, CDR2 QGS. The CDR3 region has the DNA TGTGCTCTTGGGGAACTAAGGTACCCGGGGACGGGATCCACCGATAAACTCATCTTT. It is translated as CALGELRYPGTGSTDKLIF.

The chain carries TRDV1 and TRDJ1; perhaps TRDD3 as D (6 bases). Germline V gene sequence: CDR1 TSWWSYY, CDR2 QGS. The CDR3 consists of 24 residues. Deletions cut 0 bases from V and 0 bases from J, with 35 bases between. For the CDR3, the DNA is TGTGCTCTTGGGGAACTGGACCTGATTAGGAGGGGATTAGGCTCCACGTACTACACCGATAAACTCATCTTT. Its translation: CALGELDLIRRGLGSTYYTDKLIF.

There are a few counts of this clone. The chain joins TRDV1 to TRDJ1, with 8 bases fitting TRDD3. CDR3 length equals 23 residues. CDR1 is TSWWSYY and CDR2 is QGS in the germline V gene. Trimming took 3 bases from V and 0 from J; bases not matched to a gene: 27. The CDR3 is CALGDPGAEGGRLGGPYTDKLIF. The DNA for the CDR3 is TGTGCTCTTGGGGACCCGGGGGCTGAAGGTGGTCGACTGGGGGGCCCGTACACCGATAAACTCATCTTT.

The V and J genes are TRDV1 and TRDJ1, with a possible D match to TRDD3 (5 bases). Trimming took 2 bases from V and 3 from J, leaving 22 bases between them. Germline CDR1 and CDR2: TSWWSYY and QGS. CDR3 length: 18 residues. The CDR3 DNA sequence: TGTGCTCTTGGGGAATGTCCAACGACGGGCCGGGGACCCGATAAACTCATCTTT. Translated, it gives CALGECPTTGRGPDKLIF.

This clone was counted at least ten times. The chain combines TRDV2 with TRDJ1, with a tentative D call TRDD3 (5 bases). Germline loops: CDR1 GEAIGNYY, CDR2 EKD. The CDR3 has 16 amino acids. V lost 0 bases and J 4 bases, leaving 17 bases between the germline ends. Written as DNA, the CDR3 is TGTGCCTGTGACACCGAGGAGGAAGGGATGTTCGATAAACTCATCTTT. Its protein product is CACDTEEEGMFDKLIF.

This clone was observed a few times. This chain connects TRDV1 to TRDJ1; 9 nucleotides line up with TRDD3. The junction had 5 bases not matched to a gene; V was cut back by 0 bases and J by 0 bases. Looked up from germline, CDR1 is TSWWSYY and CDR2 is QGS. This CDR3 has 17 amino acids. CDR3 in amino acids: CALGELRAGGYTDKLIF. CDR3 nucleotide sequence: TGTGCTCTTGGGGAACTGAGAGCTGGGGGATACACCGATAAACTCATCTTT.

This clone has just a few counts. V usage is TRDV1 and J usage is TRDJ1; D is ambiguous. The CDR3 is 19 amino acids. V lost 2 bases to trimming and J lost 2 bases, with 24 bases between them. Germline V gene sequence: CDR1 TSWWSYY, CDR2 QGS. DNA for the CDR3: TGTGCTCTTGGGGAAGGAGTCAGGGTCTCCCGTTCAATGACCGATAAACTCATCTTT. Its translation is CALGEGVRVSRSMTDKLIF.

The chain is built from TRDV1 and TRDJ1; weak D call: TRDD2 (9 bases). Germline loops: CDR1 TSWWSYY, CDR2 QGS. This CDR3 is built from 18 residues. Between the trimmed V and J ends, which lost 1 base and 0 bases, there was a span of 18 bases. Written as DNA, the CDR3 is TGTGCTCTTGGGGAACCCACCTTCCTACTGGGGGACACCGATAAACTCATCTTT. Its protein is CALGEPTFLLGDTDKLIF.

The chain recombines TRDV1 with TRDJ1; the match to TRDD3 covers 12 bases. Germline CDR1 TSWWSYY, CDR2 QGS. The trim removed 6 bases at V and 7 bases at J, leaving 24 bases unmatched. The CDR3 spans 20 residues. The CDR3 DNA sequence: TGTGCTCTTGGATATTTCCCCCGACCTGGGGGATACGCGTATCCGGGTAAACTCATCTTT. It codes for CALGYFPRPGGYAYPGKLIF.

V is TRDV1 and J is TRDJ1, with 8 bases identical to TRDD3. The CDR3 consists of 19 residues. The V gene end was trimmed by 2 bases and the J gene end by 5 bases; junction bases not matched to a gene: 19. In germline, CDR1 is TSWWSYY, CDR2 QGS. As DNA, the CDR3 is TGTGCTCTTGGGGAATTCGAAATTGAGGGATACGCCCGCATTGATAAACTCATCTTT. Its translation: CALGEFEIEGYARIDKLIF.

The sample holds a few counts of this clone. J is TRDJ1 and V is TRDV1; weak D call: TRDD2 (8 bases). Trimming left V 1 base short and J 0 bases short, with 30 bases between. CDR1 is TSWWSYY and CDR2 is QGS in the germline V gene. CDR3 size: 22 residues. CDR3 region: CALGEQKPSYYLGGAYTDKLIF. The CDR3 DNA sequence: TGTGCTCTTGGGGAACAAAAGCCTTCCTATTATCTGGGGGGCGCCTACACCGATAAACTCATCTTT.

This clone was counted between two and nine times. This chain joins TRDV1 and TRDJ1, with D possibly matching TRDD3 (6 bases). V lost 1 base and J lost 0, with 21 bases in between. The germline V gene has CDR1 TSWWSYY and CDR2 QGS. The CDR3 is 19 amino acids. In DNA form, the CDR3 reads TGTGCTCTTGGGGAACAAAGGCCTTCGGGGATGAAATACACCGATAAACTCATCTTT. This translates into CALGEQRPSGMKYTDKLIF.

The chain has TRDV1 and TRDJ1; TRDD3 agrees at 10 bases. V was clipped by 0 bases and J by 11 bases; unmatched bases: 36. Germline lookup yields CDR1 TSWWSYY and CDR2 QGS. The CDR3 extends over 24 amino acids. The chain's CDR3 is CALGELGAFLLIHSGGYVEGRLIF. DNA of the CDR3: TGTGCTCTTGGGGAACTTGGGGCCTTCCTTCTTATACACTCAGGGGGATACGTCGAAGGTAGGCTCATCTTT.

This chain joins TRDV1 and TRDJ1; D might be TRDD2 (9 bases). V lost 3 bases to trimming and J lost 0 bases, with 32 bases between them. The CDR3 sequence is 22 residues long. Per the germline V gene, CDR1 is TSWWSYY and CDR2 is QGS. CDR3 loop: CALGEPTFLRQLGALYTDKLIF. The CDR3 DNA is TGTGCTCTTGGGGAGCCGACCTTCCTACGTCAACTGGGGGCCCTATACACCGATAAACTCATCTTT.

This clone was found a few times. This chain joins TRDV1 and TRDJ1; TRDD3 agrees at 7 bases. J gave up 2 bases and V 3 bases, and 24 bases lay outside the gene matches. The germline V gene encodes CDR1 TSWWSYY and CDR2 QGS. The CDR3 runs to 21 residues. The CDR3 DNA is TGTGCTCTTGGGGACTGGCCTTTCTTATTTACTGGGGCCCCAAGGACCGATAAACTCATCTTT. This translates into CALGDWPFLFTGAPRTDKLIF.

The chain couples TRDV1 to TRDJ1, with 7 bases matching TRDD3. The CDR3 is 19 amino acids. CDR1 TSWWSYY and CDR2 QGS come from the germline V gene. V gave up 2 bases and J gave up 0 bases; unmatched junction bases: 15. The CDR3 nucleotides read TGTGCTCTTGGGGAATCTGAACCCCCTGGGGGGACCTACACCGATAAACTCATCTTT. Translated: CALGESEPPGGTYTDKLIF.

V is TRDV2 and J is TRDJ1; D perhaps matches TRDD2 (6 bases). Germline CDR1 and CDR2: GEAIGNYY and EKD. This CDR3 region has 19 residues. The ends were cut back, 2 bases at V and 6 bases at J, with 30 bases in the middle. In DNA, the CDR3 is TGTGCCTGTGACAGAACTTTATCCTACTACTACCCCTTTTCTCATAAACTCATCTTT. It codes for CACDRTLSYYYPFSHKLIF.

The gene calls are TRDV1 and TRDJ1, with 12 bases that match TRDD3. J was trimmed by 2 bases and V by 2 bases; bases with no gene match: 21. This CDR3 is built from 22 residues. From germline, CDR1 is TSWWSYY and CDR2 QGS. The CDR3, as DNA: TGTGCTCTTGGGGAAATAGGACCTTCCCCGATACTGGGGGATACCGGTACCGATAAACTCATCTTT. This sequence encodes CALGEIGPSPILGDTGTDKLIF.

Remarks on this clone: Because the CDR3's place on the DNA is in doubt, the DNA is left out and the CDR3 is given as listed by TCRdb. The rearrangement joins TRAV29/DV5 to TRDJ1; the table's D call of TRDD3 was not tested on the DNA. The CDR3 totals 24 residues, both ends included. Germline V gene sequence: CDR1 NSMFDY, CDR2 ISSIKDK. CDR3 in amino acids: CSVLLCSKTPLRVLGDTFSDKLIF.

This clone has more than one count but fewer than ten. V usage is TRDV1 and J usage is TRDJ1; the match to TRDD3 covers 9 bases. From germline, CDR1 is TSWWSYY and CDR2 QGS. Trimming at V came to 3 bases and at J to 0 bases, leaving 17 bases not matched to a gene. The CDR3 has 20 residues. The CDR3 DNA follows: TGTGCTCTTGGGGACCCATTCCTAAAGGGGATACGGTCCTACACCGATAAACTCATCTTT. Its translation: CALGDPFLKGIRSYTDKLIF.